The 13 T cell receptor beta chains presented below share a single source sample, sequenced in a study of cytomegalovirus exposure and HLA in healthy donors. PCR was performed using 60 Vbeta and 13 Jbeta primers. Profiling relied on immunoSEQ multiplex PCR, and the TCRdb table lists in-frame clones only, not all of them. The sample lists some 150,000 clones, approximately 79% seen once, with 2.5% to 3.5% in the top ten. The sequencing input was PBMCs. These receptors originate from a woman aged 30 to 39 in good health and CMV-seronegative.

This clone has just one count. The J gene is TRBJ1-4, the V gene TRBV6-6; D is possibly TRBD1 (6 bases). Trimming took 2 bases from V and 8 from J, leaving 18 bases between them. There are 16 residues in the CDR3. Germline V gene sequence: CDR1 MNHNY, CDR2 SVGAGI (reference sequence). CDR3: CASSYGGRGAGEKLFF. Written as DNA, the CDR3 is TGTGCCAGCAGTTACGGAGGTCGGGGGGCCGGAGAAAAACTGTTTTTT.

V is TRBV18 and J is TRBJ2-1; 8 bases agree with TRBD1. V dropped 5 bases and J dropped 3; count of bases not matched to a gene: 6. Germline V CDR1 and CDR2: KGHSH, LQKENI. This CDR3 contains 15 residues. The CDR3: CASSDRGALYNEQFF. The CDR3 DNA follows: TGTGCCAGCTCAGACAGGGGTGCCCTCTACAATGAGCAGTTCTTC.

V usage is TRBV27 and J usage is TRBJ2-1, with D uncertain. The CDR3 contains 14 residues. Germline V gene data show CDR1 as MNHEY and CDR2 as SMNVEV (reference sequence). V was clipped by 4 bases and J by 5 bases, with 12 bases between them. The CDR3 loop is CASSYTLAHNEQFF. CDR3 bases: TGTGCCAGCAGTTATACCCTGGCCCACAATGAGCAGTTCTTC.

The gene calls are TRBV30 and TRBJ2-2; TRBD1 agrees at 10 bases. Germline values: CDR1 GTSNPN, CDR2 SVGIG (reference sequence). The CDR3 is 13 residues long. The V gene end was trimmed by 5 bases and the J gene end by 9 bases; junction bases not matched to a gene: 6. CDR3 in amino acids: CAWGQGGGRELFF. The DNA for the CDR3 is TGTGCCTGGGGACAGGGGGGAGGCCGGGAGCTGTTTTTT.

The chain is built from TRBV30 and TRBJ2-3; the D gene is possibly TRBD1 (7 bases). Germline V gene lookup returns CDR1 GTSNPN and CDR2 SVGIG (reference sequence). The V end lost 1 base, the J end lost 4 bases, and 12 bases lay between the germline ends. This CDR3 region has 14 residues. CDR3 nucleotide sequence: TGTGCCTGGAGTGCAGGGGGGAGAGCAGATACGCAGTATTTT. It yields the protein CAWSAGGRADTQYF.

The chain has TRBV10-3 and TRBJ2-7; D is undetermined. The CDR3 runs 13 residues. V lost 4 bases and J 4 bases, leaving 11 bases between the germline ends. Per the germline V gene, CDR1 is ENHRY and CDR2 is SYGVKD. The CDR3 reads CAISGDLEYEQYF. CDR3 bases: TGTGCCATCAGTGGCGATTTAGAATACGAGCAGTACTTC.

This chain connects TRBV7-9 to TRBJ1-5; a possible D gene is TRBD1 (6 bases). The CDR3 spans 15 residues. Germline V gene data show CDR1 as SEHNR and CDR2 as FQNEAQ (reference sequence). Deletions cut 4 bases from V and 1 base from J, with 11 bases between. The CDR3 bases are TGTGCCAGCAGCTACGGACAGTTGAGCAATCAGCCCCAGCATTTT. The encoded protein is CASSYGQLSNQPQHF.

V and J are TRBV5-5 and TRBJ2-3; TRBD1 matches 8 bases. The CDR3 covers 16 residues. Trimming cost V 3 bases and J 1 base; bases outside gene matches: 7. Per germline, CDR1 SGHKS and CDR2 YYEKEE (reference sequence). The CDR3 protein is CASSSASTGGTDTQYF. DNA of the CDR3: TGTGCCAGCAGCTCCGCCTCGACAGGGGGCACAGATACGCAGTATTTT.

The chain is built from TRBV9 and TRBJ1-1, with unresolved D. This CDR3 contains 15 residues. Trimming removed 1 base from V and 3 bases from J, with 13 bases in between. Germline lookup yields CDR1 SGDLS and CDR2 YYNGEE. Here the CDR3 reads CASSVPGGGDTEAFF. The CDR3 nucleotides are TGTGCCAGCAGCGTACCAGGAGGAGGCGACACTGAAGCTTTCTTT.

This clone was recorded at least ten times. The sample carries other DNA sequences with the same CDR3. The chain employs TRBV6-4 and TRBJ2-1; D is possibly TRBD1 (6 bases). This CDR3 spans 13 amino acids. Per germline, CDR1 MRHNA and CDR2 SNTAGT. V lost 3 bases, J lost 5 bases, and 8 bases lay in between. CDR3 in amino acids: CASSEDSNNEQFF. The CDR3 region has the DNA TGTGCCAGCAGTGAGGACAGCAACAATGAGCAGTTCTTC.

On this clone: Relative to the germline gene, one junction end is altered; a read error may explain this. The chain joins TRBV7-9 to TRBJ2-7, with 7 bases that match TRBD1. This CDR3 is built from 15 residues. Germline lookup yields CDR1 SEHNR and CDR2 FQNEAQ (reference sequence). This CDR3 is CSSSLGQDVFYEQYF. CDR3 DNA: TGTTCCAGCAGCTTAGGACAGGACGTCTTCTACGAGCAGTACTTC.

The chain combines TRBV10-2 with TRBJ1-5; no firm D call. Trimming took 0 bases from V and 6 from J, leaving 12 bases between them. Germline values: CDR1 WSHSY, CDR2 SAAADI. This CDR3 spans 15 amino acids. CDR3 DNA sequence: TGCGCCAGCAGTGAGTCGAGGCGTTCGGGTCAGCCCCAGCATTTT. As protein: CASSESRRSGQPQHF.

In this sample, this clone turned up once. The V gene is TRBV21-1, the J gene TRBJ1-2; TRBD1, the table's D call, lacks a check against the DNA. TRBV21-1 is a pseudogene. This CDR3 comprises 15 residues. CDR3 amino acids: CASSKRYLTGGGYTF. CDR3 bases: TGTGCCAGCAGCAAAAGATACTTGACAGGGGGTGGCTACACCTTC.